The T cell receptor beta chain under discussion was sequenced for a study of blood T cell repertoires in COVID-19 (dated by TCRdb to the early 2020s). Notes on the research overall: Samples covering the acute and convalescent phases of COVID-19 were provided by collaborators in the United States, Italy and Spain. The material from the prospective study consisted of cDNA or gDNA derived from T cells, B-cell-depleted T cells, or PBMCs. Subjects who had been exposed to COVID-19, were actively infected with it, or had recovered from it provided the deeply sampled blood TCRbeta repertoires that made up the dataset. A freely available public database, intended as a resource for researchers studying the immune response to SARS-CoV-2, is where the repertoires were released. The samples were drawn from the first 160 participants of the ongoing ImmuneRACE study and from about 1,200 subjects provided by 6 global collaborators. Nearly every sample came with metadata listing a de-identified subject ID, COVID-19 status, age in years and sex. Where available, HLA class I and class II types were obtained from metadata supplied by the sample provider rather than from assay-based typing.

The CDR3, from cysteine to phenylalanine, totals 15 residues. This entry keeps only the CDR3 DNA: 45 bases, framed from base 1. The V end gives up 4 bases and the J end 4 bases, leaving 6 bases in the junction not matched to a gene. Based on the germline V gene (reference sequence), the CDR1 and CDR2 sequences are LGHDT and YNNKEL. Points the paper makes about the study in general: How much clinical and demographic metadata was included differed by source and by participant, and the metadata was provided uncurated.

Whole blood was collected in K2EDTA tubes by collaborating institutions according to the institutions' own protocols. For TCRbeta analysis, collaborators shipped samples in one of three forms: frozen whole blood, isolated PBMCs, or DNA extracted from either of those sample types. Notes on this clone: The antigen it binds to is not known. No much larger clone exists at a distance of one base, and base qualities are not known.

TCRbeta CDR3 regions were amplified from genomic DNA by means of the immunoSEQ Assay, a bias-controlled multiplex PCR. Processing in the source paper ran as follows. The number of nucleated cells in each sample was estimated from the amplification of reference gene primers within the assay. Sequence reads were collapsed and filtered to measure the absolute abundance of every unique TCRbeta CDR3 rearrangement. Productive Simpson clonality was computed per sample as the square root of Simpson's diversity index over productive rearrangements. TCRdb carries this immuneACCESS record with in-frame sequences only. Its versions omit some clonotypes, under half of them owing to an unresolved V gene in the studies checked, with the rest unexplained. Clonal size and the V and J genes are those of that table, whereas D and trimming came from the DNA. The sample records about 80,000 clones, under 85% of which are singletons. The top ten clones comprise approximately 10% of the sample.

The sample consisted of peripheral blood. This clonotype was sampled from a human donor in a cohort sampled during active COVID-19. The chain joins TRBV3-1 (or the pseudogene TRBV3-2) to TRBJ2-2, and TRBD2 matches 7 of the central bases. The DNA is as follows: TGTGCCAGCAGCCGTGGCGGGGGAGTCACCGGGGAGCTGTTTTTT. It encodes CASSRGGGVTGELFF.